The 25 T cell receptor beta chains below all came from one sample that was sequenced in a study of T cell repertoires in cytomegalovirus infection. Their recognized antigens are unknown. MiXCR, run by TCRdb on the reads, gives a single entry per CDR3 protein. The repertoire holds 830,000 or so distinct CDR3 sequences, 30% to 35% seen once, with about an eighth in the top ten. Sequenced material: cultured CD8+ T cells from PBMCs, taken from culture after CMV antigen stimulation. These receptor sequences come from a human donor in good health (CMV status not recorded). Some clones in this sample may be carry-over from other donors' samples.

The table lists this clonotype with many counts. The CDR3 DNA reads as TGTGCCAGCAGCTTACGAACGAAATGGGGAAATACTAGCAATCAGCCCCAGCATTTT. Protein sequence: CASSLRTKWGNTSNQPQHF. This sequence joins TRBV7-8 and TRBJ1-5; D unclear. Germline values: CDR1 SGHVS, CDR2 FQNEAQ. V gave up 2 bases and J gave up 0 bases, with 20 bases separating them. The CDR3 is 19 residues long.

In its sample, this clonotype was seen a few times. This chain connects TRBV25-1 to TRBJ2-5; possible D gene TRBD1, 6 bases. From germline, CDR1 is MGHDK and CDR2 SYGVNS. The length of the CDR3 is 16 residues. Trimming pared 0 bases from V and 2 bases from J, leaving 13 bases between. CDR3 sequence: CASSEYFSGTQETQYF. In DNA, the CDR3 is TGTGCCAGCAGTGAATACTTCTCCGGGACACAAGAGACCCAGTACTTC. The full variable domain, in which reference TRBV25-1 and TRBJ2-5 provide the parts outside the CDR3, is EADIYQTPRYLVIGTGKKITLECSQTMGHDKMYWYQQDPGMELHLIHYSYGVNSTEKGDLSSESTVSRIRTEHFPLTLESARPSHTSQYLCASSEYFSGTQETQYFGPGTRLLVL.

There are a few counts of this clonotype. The chain couples TRBV4-3 to TRBJ2-1; D uncertain. Trimming removed 1 base at V and 3 bases at J, with 13 bases between. CDR3 length: 16 residues. Germline-derived CDR1 and CDR2 are LGHNA and YSLEER. The CDR3 loop reads CASSQGHGDGYNEQFF. The CDR3 region has the DNA TGCGCCAGCAGCCAAGGACATGGGGATGGCTACAATGAGCAGTTCTTC.

This chain connects TRBV20-1 to TRBJ2-1; 12 positions match TRBD2. V lost 0 bases, J lost 8 bases, and 14 bases stayed unmatched. In germline, CDR1 is DFQATT, CDR2 SNEGSKA (reference sequence). The CDR3 covers 18 residues. The CDR3 DNA follows: TGCAGTGCTAGAGATAGCAGGCTAGCGGGGGGGCCTAGCCATGAGCAGTTCTTC. This translates into CSARDSRLAGGPSHEQFF.

This chain uses TRBV12-3 or TRBV12-4 with TRBJ2-3; maybe TRBD2 (5 bases). V was cut by 7 bases and J by 11 bases, with 19 bases left in between. This CDR3 is built from 13 residues. The CDR3 bases are TGTGCCAGCACCCCCCTGCCCCAAGGAGGGCAGTATTTT. This sequence encodes CASTPLPQGGQYF.

This rearrangement joins TRBV19 to TRBJ1-1; tentative D call: TRBD1 (6 bases). The germline gives CDR1 LNHDA, CDR2 SQIVND (reference sequence). The CDR3 covers 15 residues. The V and J ends lost 7 bases and 4 bases respectively, with 19 bases between them. CDR3 sequence (DNA): TGTGCCAGTAAAATGCCCGGGGGCGCTGGCACTGAAGCTTTCTTT. Translated: CASKMPGGAGTEAFF. Complete variable domain (other parts from reference TRBV19 and TRBJ1-1): DGGITQSPKYLFRKEGQNVTLSCEQNLNHDAMYWYRQDPGQGLRLIYYSQIVNDFQKGDIAEGYSVSREKKESFPLTVTSAQKNPTAFYLCASKMPGGAGTEAFFGQGTRLTVV.

At least ten counts were recorded for this clonotype. V and J are TRBV7-2 and TRBJ2-4; 8 bases agree with TRBD1. CDR1 is SGHTA and CDR2 is FQGNSA in the germline V gene. The CDR3 sequence is 15 residues long. V dropped 6 bases and J dropped 1; count of bases not matched to a gene: 5. The DNA of the CDR3 is TGTGCCAGCAGTCAGGACAGGGCGGCCAAAAACATTCAGTACTTC. Protein product: CASSQDRAAKNIQYF.

CDR3 region: CASSYRDRGMDEQYF. The DNA for the CDR3 is TGTGCCAGCAGCTATAGGGACAGGGGGATGGACGAGCAGTACTTC. V gene TRBV7-6 combines with J gene TRBJ2-7; 11 nucleotides agree with TRBD1. The CDR3 extends over 15 amino acids. V lost 4 bases, J lost 5 bases, and 7 bases stayed unmatched. CDR1 and CDR2 (germline): SGHVS, FNYEAQ. Full variable domain (remainder filled in from reference TRBV7-6 and TRBJ2-7): GAGVSQSPRYKVTKRGQDVALRCDPISGHVSLYWYRQALGQGPEFLTYFNYEAQQDKSGLPNDRFSAERPEGSISTLTIQRTEQRDSAMYRCASSYRDRGMDEQYFGPGTRLTVT.

J is TRBJ2-3 and V is TRBV4-1, with D tentatively TRBD2 (5 bases). The CDR3 runs to 16 residues. Trimming removed 3 bases from V and 0 bases from J, with 13 bases in between. The germline V gene encodes CDR1 MGHRA and CDR2 YSYEKL. This CDR3 is CASSQRPWESTDTQYF. CDR3 in DNA: TGCGCCAGCAGCCAGCGCCCATGGGAGAGCACAGATACGCAGTATTTT.

The V call is TRBV4-1, the J call TRBJ1-1; D remains unclear. Per germline, CDR1 MGHRA and CDR2 YSYEKL. Trimming removed 0 bases at V and 0 bases at J, with 8 bases between. This CDR3 contains 15 residues. The CDR3 loop reads CASSQEKNMNTEAFF. The CDR3 DNA reads TGCGCCAGCAGCCAAGAAAAGAACATGAACACTGAAGCTTTCTTT.

The chain combines TRBV20-1 with TRBJ2-1, with 7 nucleotides matching TRBD1. After removal of 1 base from V and 9 bases from J, the junction contained 9 bases not matched to a gene. Germline-derived CDR1 and CDR2 are DFQATT and SNEGSKA (reference sequence). The CDR3 spans 14 residues. CDR3 amino acids: CSARVLRGRTEQFF. The CDR3 nucleotides read TGCAGTGCTAGAGTTTTGAGGGGGCGGACTGAGCAGTTCTTC.

This clonotype showed up just a few times. The J gene is TRBJ2-1, the V gene TRBV27; no clear D gene. The CDR3 is 14 residues long. Trimming shortened V by 0 bases and J by 5 bases, and 8 bases separated the two germline ends. The germline V gene has CDR1 MNHEY and CDR2 SMNVEV (reference sequence). CDR3 bases: TGTGCCAGCAGTTTATCGCAGGTAAACAATGAGCAGTTCTTC. Its protein is CASSLSQVNNEQFF.

This clonotype has only a few counts. This CDR3 reads CASKQGVGNEQFF. CDR3 in DNA: TGTGCCAGCAAACAGGGCGTGGGAAATGAGCAGTTCTTC. The V call is TRBV5-4, the J call TRBJ2-1; D might be TRBD1 (6 bases). The germline gives CDR1 SGHNT, CDR2 YYREEE (reference sequence). The V end was cut by 6 bases, the J end by 7 bases, with 14 bases between. CDR3 length: 13 residues.

This clonotype was recorded once. Given a much more abundant clone one base away, this may be a read error. The genes are TRBV7-6 and TRBJ2-5, with no clear D. Germline CDR1 and CDR2: SGHVS and FNYEAQ. V was shortened by 8 bases and J by 5 bases, with 9 bases between the two germline ends. CDR3 length equals 11 residues. CDR3 in amino acids: CASRKAETQYF. The CDR3 DNA reads as TGTGCCAGCCGCAAAGCGGAGACCCAGTACTTC.

There are many counts of this clonotype. The chain uses TRBV27 and TRBJ2-1; 9 bases are shared with TRBD2. The V gene end was trimmed by 6 bases and the J gene end by 0 bases; junction bases not matched to a gene: 9. CDR3 length: 17 residues. Germline CDR1 reads MNHEY; CDR2 reads SMNVEV (reference sequence). This CDR3 is CASRGSGGPSSYNEQFF. For the CDR3, the DNA is TGTGCCAGCAGAGGTAGCGGGGGTCCAAGCTCCTACAATGAGCAGTTCTTC.

Sample share makes this clonotype medium-sized. The CDR3 sequence is CASKLGVLSYEQYF. CDR3 nucleotides: TGTGCCAGCAAACTAGGCGTTCTCTCCTACGAGCAGTACTTC. The chain employs TRBV7-8 and TRBJ2-7, with D possibly TRBD2 on 5 matching bases. The CDR3 spans 14 residues. CDR1 and CDR2 from the germline V gene are SGHVS and FQNEAQ. V shed 7 bases and J shed 0 bases, with 13 bases lying between them.

The table lists this clonotype with a few counts. The chain combines TRBV7-6 with TRBJ2-7; D not resolved. Germline V CDR1 and CDR2: SGHVS, FNYEAQ. The CDR3 is 12 amino acids. Trimming pared 3 bases from V and 2 bases from J, leaving 5 bases between. The CDR3 sequence: CASSFNPYEQYV. CDR3 coding DNA: TGTGCCAGCAGCTTTAACCCCTACGAGCAGTACGTC.

The rearrangement joins TRBV7-9 to TRBJ2-3; D remains ambiguous. The CDR3 covers 10 residues. V was cut by 9 bases and J by 5 bases, with 6 bases left in between. Germline-derived CDR1 and CDR2 are SEHNR and FQNEAQ (reference sequence). CDR3: CASYKDTQYF. CDR3 DNA sequence: TGTGCCAGTTATAAAGATACGCAGTATTTT.

This clonotype has a handful of counts. The chain couples TRBV6-1 to TRBJ2-3, with 8 bases that match TRBD1. Germline assignment: CDR1 MNHNS and CDR2 SASEGT. This CDR3 has 15 amino acids. J gave up 2 bases and V 6 bases, and 7 bases lay outside the gene matches. The CDR3 sequence is CASRPDRGNTDTQYF. CDR3 DNA: TGTGCCAGCAGACCTGACAGGGGAAACACAGATACGCAGTATTTT.

This clonotype occurred a few times. The chain employs TRBV4-3 and TRBJ2-6; 8 bases line up with TRBD1. In germline, CDR1 is LGHNA, CDR2 YSLEER. CDR3 length equals 20 residues. V trimming: 1 base; J trimming: 0 bases; junction bases outside the gene matches: 11. The CDR3 region is CASSQGLAGGVDSGANVLTF. The CDR3 nucleotides read TGCGCCAGCAGCCAAGGGTTGGCAGGGGGCGTCGACTCTGGGGCCAACGTCCTGACTTTC.

This chain connects TRBV27 to TRBJ1-6, with D possibly matching TRBD1 (6 bases). The CDR3 has 16 amino acids. V was clipped by 5 bases and J by 4 bases, with 15 bases between them. CDR1 is MNHEY, CDR2 SMNVEV, per germline (reference sequence). CDR3 bases: TGTGCCAGCAGTCTGAGCAGGGACAATTATAATTCACCCCTCCACTTT. It codes for CASSLSRDNYNSPLHF.

As for this clonotype: Being one base from a much bigger clone, this may be a read error. The chain couples TRBV5-1 to TRBJ1-2; tentatively, D is TRBD1 (5 bases). The V gene lost 4 bases and the J gene lost 10 bases, with 17 bases spanning the gap. The CDR3 is made up of 13 amino acids. CDR1 is SGHRS and CDR2 is YFSETQ in the germline V gene. The CDR3 nucleotides are TGCGCCAGCAGCCCCATGGGGGGTCCGGACTACACCTTC. Its protein is CASSPMGGPDYTF.

The chain combines TRBV19 with TRBJ1-2; D is uncertain. CDR1 and CDR2 (germline): LNHDA, SQIVND (reference sequence). With 6 bases removed from V and 3 bases from J, the gap between germline ends came to 11 bases. The CDR3 runs 13 residues. CDR3 in DNA: TGTGCCAGTAGAGAAGGCAACGACTATGGCTACACCTTC. Translating it yields CASREGNDYGYTF.

The count of this clonotype is one. The junction departs from germline at one end; a sequencing error may be responsible. CDR3 region: CVSRTGQTVYF. The CDR3 DNA is TGTGTCAGCAGGACGGGACAGACTGTGTATTTT. The gene calls are TRBV6-2 or TRBV6-3 and TRBJ2-3; 7 nucleotides agree with TRBD1. Germline V lookup: CDR1 MNHEY, CDR2 SVGEGT. This CDR3 has 11 amino acids.

CDR3 DNA: TGCGCCAGCAGCCAGGGAGCGGGGGGGCTCGGGACGCAGTATTTT. As protein: CASSQGAGGLGTQYF. The chain is built from TRBV4-3 and TRBJ2-3; TRBD2 matches 10 bases. CDR3 length equals 15 residues. Germline V gives CDR1 LGHNA, CDR2 YSLEER. The V gene end was trimmed by 3 bases and the J gene end by 9 bases; junction bases not matched to a gene: 9.